The present TCR beta chain was sequenced within a study of blood T cell repertoires in COVID-19 (dated by TCRdb to about 2020). For the study in its entirety: The collaborator samples originated in the United States, Italy and Spain and spanned the acute and convalescent phases of COVID-19. HLA class I and class II types, where available, came from metadata supplied by the sample provider rather than from assay-based typing. Deeply sampled blood TCRbeta repertoires from subjects exposed to, actively infected with, or recovered from COVID-19 were included in the dataset. The repertoires were released in a freely available public database meant as a resource for research on the immune response to SARS-CoV-2. The samples were drawn from the first 160 participants of the ongoing ImmuneRACE study and from some 1,300 subjects provided by 6 global collaborators. The material from the prospective study consisted of cDNA or gDNA derived from T cells, B-cell-depleted T cells, or PBMCs. Sample metadata almost always included a de-identified subject ID, COVID-19 status, age in years and sex. The full study reports these points: The quantity of clinical and demographic metadata differed by source and by participant and was supplied without curation.

The junction carries 3 bases between V and J, which are trimmed by 0 bases and 3 bases respectively. The CDR3 starts with the cysteine, ends with the phenylalanine, and has 13 residues. This entry keeps only the CDR3 DNA: 39 bases, framed from base 1. The germline V gene encodes CDR1 SEHNR and CDR2 FQNEAQ (reference sequence). Notes on this clone: Its binding antigen is unknown. Base qualities are not at hand, and no much larger clone is one base apart.

Participants in the prospective study were enrolled through a virtual design, were aged 18 to 89 years, and lived in about 25 United States geographic areas. In the prospective study, cohorts were assigned on the basis of participant-reported clinical history obtained from a screening survey and a study questionnaire. In the prospective study, whole blood, serum and a nasopharyngeal or oropharyngeal swab were collected from each participant by mobile phlebotomists. Additional blood draws and questionnaires over an approximately 2-month period could optionally be provided by prospective study participants. Blood samples from the prospective study were shipped frozen or at room temperature prior to DNA extraction. TCRbeta CDR3 regions were amplified from genomic DNA using the immunoSEQ Assay, a bias-controlled multiplex PCR. Per the authors' processing: The number of nucleated cells in each sample was estimated from the amplification of reference gene primers within the assay. Sequence reads were collapsed and filtered to measure the absolute abundance of every unique TCRbeta CDR3 rearrangement. For each sample, productive Simpson clonality was calculated as the square root of Simpson's diversity index across productive rearrangements. The table comes from immuneACCESS by way of TCRdb, which keeps in-frame sequences with V and J called. Part of the clones is missing from these tables; in studies checked, under half for an unresolved V gene and the rest for unknown reasons. V, J and clone size were drawn from that table, and D and trimming were deduced from the DNA. The sample table holds 200,000 to 250,000 clones, of which 87% were seen once. The biggest ten clones account for about 6% of the sample.

Specimen: PBMCs or T cells enriched from blood (not recorded which). Here the chain combines TRBV7-9 and TRBJ2-1, with the D segment identity uncertain. This TCR was recovered from a woman aged 30 to 39 with acute COVID-19. The DNA is as follows: TGTGCCAGCAGCTTAGCTAGCTACAATGAGCAGTTCTTC. It encodes CASSLASYNEQFF.